The clone carrying this T cell receptor (beta chain) was found many times. No antigen is known for it. CDR3 length: 14 residues. V was shortened by 3 bases and J by 2 bases, with 8 bases between the two germline ends. TCRdb re-called the RT-PCR reads with MiXCR, one entry per CDR3 protein. The sample shows some 800,000 distinct CDR3 sequences, approximately 22% of them seen only once. This sample was included in a study of response to subunit inactivated influenza vaccine. Study-wide points: Seasonal influenza vaccination, on each occasion, was suggested by the authors to recruit few new T cells.

This sequence was found in a man in his fifties who received an inactivated influenza vaccine. Sequenced here: PBMCs from blood, sampled more than 4 days after vaccination. The rearrangement uses TRBV12-3 or TRBV12-4 and TRBJ2-1; D may be TRBD2 (5 bases). Written as DNA, the CDR3 is TGTGCCAGCAGTTTGGAGCGGACCTACAATGAGCAGTTCTTC. It yields the protein CASSLERTYNEQFF.